This TCR beta chain was profiled in a study of blood T cell repertoires in COVID-19. Study-level information: Researchers got acute and convalescent COVID-19 samples from the United States, Italy and Spain. The cDNA or gDNA used as material had been derived from T cells, B-cell-depleted T cells, or PBMCs.

Clones were sequenced by immunoSEQ multiplex PCR, and TCRdb holds only the in-frame ones, with some missing. The sample has roughly 190,000 clones; about 88% are singletons. Assignment of participants to cohorts was predicated upon participant-reported clinical history. Recovered status applied to Cohort 3 donors who had two consecutive negative PCRs. It also applied to those with clearance or with symptom resolution. The germline V gene encodes CDR1 LNHDA and CDR2 SQIVND (reference sequence). The CDR3 length is 15 residues. Unmatched junction bases numbered 8, after V lost 5 bases and J lost 2 bases.

This receptor was identified in a woman under 40 who had recovered from COVID-19. The rearrangement links TRBV19 to TRBJ2-7, with 8 nucleotides matching TRBD2. Material: PBMCs or T cells enriched from blood (not recorded which). In DNA, the CDR3 is TGTGCCAGTAGTTTTGGACTAGCTAGTGCCTACGAGCAGTACTTC. Translation gives CASSFGLASAYEQYF.